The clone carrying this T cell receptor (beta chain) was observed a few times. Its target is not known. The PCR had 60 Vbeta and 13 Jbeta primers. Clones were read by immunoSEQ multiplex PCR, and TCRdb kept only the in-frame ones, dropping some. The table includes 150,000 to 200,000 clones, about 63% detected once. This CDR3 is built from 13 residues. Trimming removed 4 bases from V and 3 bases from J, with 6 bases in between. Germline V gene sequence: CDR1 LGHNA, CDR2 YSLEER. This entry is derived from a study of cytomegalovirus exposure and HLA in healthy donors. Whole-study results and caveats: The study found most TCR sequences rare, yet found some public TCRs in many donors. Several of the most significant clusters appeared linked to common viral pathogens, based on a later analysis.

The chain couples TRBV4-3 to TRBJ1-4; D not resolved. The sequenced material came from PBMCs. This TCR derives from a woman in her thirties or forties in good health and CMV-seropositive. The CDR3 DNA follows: TGCGCCAGCAGCCGGGCCGCTAATGAAAAACTGTTTTTT. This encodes CASSRAANEKLFF.